The clone carrying this TCR beta chain has only one observation. Its antigen is unknown. Sequenced by immunoSEQ multiplex PCR; TCRdb stores in-frame clones only, minus some. The sample records approximately 59,000 clones, about 92% being singletons. The donors belonged to the roughly 130-subject validation cohort, separate from the approximately 700-subject first cohort. This sample was taken from a study of cytomegalovirus exposure and HLA in healthy donors. Findings and caveats of the study: For cytomegalovirus status, the classifier reportedly gave diagnoses with high specificity and sensitivity. It was found in a later analysis that first-cohort TCR clusters tended to co-occur in the 100 to 150 validation repertoires. Cytomegalovirus-associated TCR beta chains were listed, numbering more than 150.

This CDR3 has 14 amino acids. Deletions cut 0 bases from V and 4 bases from J, with 9 bases between. The germline CDR1 and CDR2 sequences are MNHNY and SVGAGI (reference sequence). The sequenced material came from PBMCs. V is TRBV6-6 and J is TRBJ1-2; D is possibly TRBD1 (5 bases). The sequence derives from a man aged 18 to 30 in good health and CMV-seropositive. DNA for the CDR3: TGTGCCAGCAGTTACTCCCAGGGCCTCTATGGCTACACCTTC. It encodes CASSYSQGLYGYTF.